Below, one T cell receptor (beta chain) is given with its context. The record originates from a study of CD8 T cells in Susac syndrome. cDNA came from roughly 0.53 to 1 ug RNA primed by random hexamers. Amplification of TCR beta CDR3 was carried out by immunoSEQ multiplex PCR, which covered 54 Vbeta and 13 Jbeta segments. MiXCR, run by TCRdb on the immunoSEQ multiplex PCR reads, gives a single entry per CDR3 protein. The sample has about 240,000 distinct CDR3 sequences; about 96% are singletons. Trimming took off 1 base at V and 4 bases at J, with 6 bases between the two ends. The CDR3 runs 13 residues. Germline V gene lookup returns CDR1 KGHDR and CDR2 SFDVKD. Patients with Susac syndrome fulfilled recently defined diagnostic criteria for definite or probable disease.

The TCR sequence derives from a human donor with Susac syndrome. The specimen sequenced was CD4+ T cells from PBMCs. This chain connects TRBV24-1 to TRBJ2-5; D call uncertain. The CDR3 sequence: CATSDLSGETQYF. CDR3 sequence (DNA): TGTGCCACCAGTGATTTATCGGGAGAGACCCAGTACTTC.